These 6 T cell receptor beta chains share one sample of origin, sequenced in a study of identical twins (dated by TCRdb to the mid-2010s). Library preparation employed 5' RACE. The instrument given in TCRdb is Illumina HiSeq 2000. TCRdb reran the public reads through fastp at Q25 and MiXCR, keeping productive beta chains. Entries are consolidated by CDR3 protein sequence, retaining the most common genes and DNA. The sample table lists about 190,000 distinct CDR3 sequences, more than 15% of them with a count of one. The biggest ten clones account for over 35% of the sample. In addition, the sample was reused for a study of T cells expressing NK-cell markers.

The sample taken for sequencing was CD8+ T cells sorted from blood. The receptor source for this set is a woman aged 18 to 35 in good health.

A few counts support this clonotype. This rearrangement joins TRBV6-5 to TRBJ2-7, with TRBD2 identical over 11 bases. In germline, CDR1 is MNHEY, CDR2 SVGAGI. V dropped 4 bases and J dropped 4; count of bases not matched to a gene: 3. There are 14 residues in the CDR3. CDR3: CASSFSGRGYEQYF. The CDR3 DNA reads TGTGCCAGCAGTTTTAGCGGGAGGGGGTACGAGCAGTACTTC.

This clonotype turned up a few times. This sequence joins TRBV29-1 and TRBJ2-1; tentatively, D is TRBD1 or TRBD2 (5 bases each). CDR1 and CDR2 (germline): SQVTM, ANQGSEA. The V end was cut by 3 bases, the J end by 6 bases, with 15 bases between. The CDR3 loop spans 14 amino acids. The DNA for the CDR3 is TGCAGCGTTGATTCCGGGGCTTTTATCAATGAGCAGTTCTTC. Amino acids: CSVDSGAFINEQFF.

The V and J genes are TRBV4-3 and TRBJ1-2; D uncertain. The V gene's germline CDR1 is LGHNA and CDR2 YSLEER. V was pared by 0 bases and J by 2 bases, with 7 bases between. The CDR3 loop spans 14 amino acids. In DNA form, the CDR3 reads TGCGCCAGCAGCCAAGATAACACGAACTATGGCTACACCTTC. As protein: CASSQDNTNYGYTF.

In its sample, this clonotype was seen a few times. The chain joins TRBV6-5 to TRBJ2-7, with D tentatively TRBD1 or TRBD2 (7 bases each). This CDR3 contains 17 residues. Trimming stripped 6 bases from V and 13 bases from J, with 34 bases between. Per germline, CDR1 MNHEY and CDR2 SVGAGI. In DNA form, the CDR3 reads TGTGCCAGCAGCTATTCGGGACAGTCAAAGCTAGCGGAGGACGTATACTTC. Residues: CASSYSGQSKLAEDVYF.

In this sample, this clonotype turned up a few times. Here the CDR3 reads CASSFPSGTANEQFF. The CDR3 DNA reads TGTGCCAGCAGCTTTCCCAGCGGGACTGCCAATGAGCAGTTCTTC. The chain carries TRBV7-9 and TRBJ2-1; 7 bases agree with TRBD2. V lost 3 bases and J lost 6; bases outside the gene matches: 8. Per germline, CDR1 SEHNR and CDR2 FQNEAQ (reference sequence). The length of the CDR3 is 15 residues.

The V call is TRBV12-5, the J call TRBJ2-1; D is unresolved. V lost 1 base and J lost 8, with 12 bases in between. This CDR3 is built from 14 residues. Germline CDR1 reads LGHNT; CDR2 reads FRNRAP. The CDR3 DNA follows: TGTGCTAGTGGTTTGGGCCCCGGTGGGGATGAGCAGTTCTTC. As protein: CASGLGPGGDEQFF.